This T cell receptor (beta chain) came from a study of blood T cell repertoires in COVID-19 (dated by TCRdb to 2020 to 2021). Looking at the study overall: Collaborator samples came from the United States, Italy and Spain and covered acute and convalescent phases of COVID-19. The prospective study material was composed of cDNA or gDNA derived from T cells, B-cell-depleted T cells, or PBMCs. The dataset comprised deeply sampled blood TCRbeta repertoires from subjects exposed to, actively infected with, or recovered from COVID-19. The repertoires were released in a freely available public database intended as a resource for research on the immune response to SARS-CoV-2. The samples were drawn from the first 160 participants of the ongoing ImmuneRACE study and from some 1,300 subjects provided by 6 global collaborators. Sample metadata almost always included a de-identified subject ID, COVID-19 status, age in years and sex. Where available, HLA class I and class II types were obtained from metadata supplied by the sample provider rather than from assay-based typing. Study-level results and caveats: The quantity of clinical and demographic metadata differed by source and by participant and was supplied without curation.

At the junction V is shortened by 0 bases and J by 10 bases; bases outside the gene matches: 9. Per the germline V gene, KGHSH is the CDR1 and LQKENI is the CDR2. Spanning cysteine to phenylalanine, the CDR3 consists of 16 amino acids. CDR3 DNA only is kept here, 48 bases in frame from base 1. TCRbeta CDR3 regions were amplified from genomic DNA using the immunoSEQ Assay, a bias-controlled multiplex PCR. The original methods were these. Within the assay, amplification of reference gene primers was used to estimate how many nucleated cells each sample contained. To quantify the absolute abundance of each unique TCRbeta CDR3 rearrangement, sequence reads were collapsed and filtered. For each sample, productive Simpson clonality was calculated as the square root of Simpson's diversity index over productive rearrangements. Entries here come from immuneACCESS through TCRdb and include only in-frame sequences with V and J called. Some clones fail to appear in such tables; in the studies checked, an unresolved V gene covers under half of the shortfall, and the cause of the remainder is unknown. The V and J calls and the clone size are those of that table, but D and trimming were determined from the DNA. The table for this sample lists more than 200,000 clones; 70% to 85% of them were counted only once. The top ten hold about 9.6% of the sample.

This clone was counted a single time. There is no known antigen for this receptor. No qualities accompany the bases; no much larger clone lies one base away. Collaborating institutions collected whole blood in K2EDTA tubes following their own protocols. Collaborator samples were shipped for TCRbeta analysis as frozen whole blood, isolated PBMCs, or DNA extracted from either sample type. Rearrangement joined TRBV18 to TRBJ1-6; TRBD1 matches 7 bases in the middle. Sequenced: peripheral blood. The sequence was collected from a man older than 75 with acute or convalescent COVID-19. The CDR3 protein sequence reads: CASSPPVNRGRSPLHF. The DNA reads TGTGCCAGCTCACCACCGGTAAACAGGGGCCGGTCACCCCTCCACTTT.